The 22 T cell receptor beta chains below were found in one sample sequenced in a study of blood T cells in healthy people across ages. A second PCR of 7 to 11 cycles used a sample-barcoded 5' primer and a J-beta primer mix. TCRdb reanalysed the 5' RACE reads using MiXCR and keeps one entry per CDR3 protein. The data show hundreds of thousands of distinct CDR3 sequences, roughly 53% seen once. The specimen sequenced was blood. All receptors derive from a man between 60 and 70 years old in good health.

The chain employs TRBV27 and TRBJ2-3; unclear D gene. The germline V gene has CDR1 MNHEY and CDR2 SMNVEV (reference sequence). V lost 0 bases, J lost 7 bases, and 23 bases lay in between. This CDR3 has 18 residues. CDR3 nucleotides: TGTGCCAGCAGTTTATCCCCCCGGGTAGTCGGATTCTCCAATACGCAGTATTTT. Its protein is CASSLSPRVVGFSNTQYF.

About this clonotype: Compared with germline, one end of the junction differs, possibly owing to a read error. The CDR3: CASSLKGLPNTGELFF. The CDR3 nucleotides are TGCGCCAGCAGCCTGAAGGGACTTCCGAACACCGGGGAGTTGTTTTTT. This chain joins TRBV4-1 and TRBJ2-2; tentative D call: TRBD2 (6 bases). The germline V gene encodes CDR1 MGHRA and CDR2 YSYEKL. This CDR3 contains 16 residues.

The gene calls are TRBV14 and TRBJ1-2; no definite D call. Germline CDR1 SGHDN, CDR2 FVKESK. V gave up 4 bases and J gave up 8 bases, with 11 bases separating them. This CDR3 is built from 12 residues. CDR3: CASSPSRAGYTF. The CDR3 coding sequence is TGTGCCAGCAGCCCCTCAAGGGCCGGCTACACCTTC.

The V and J genes are TRBV2 and TRBJ2-5; possibly TRBD1 for D (6 bases). Trimming cost V 6 bases and J 7 bases, with 21 bases left between them. The CDR3 covers 15 residues. Per the germline V gene, CDR1 is SNHLY and CDR2 is FYNNEI. CDR3 in amino acids: CASRRAGASAGTQYF. CDR3 nucleotides: TGTGCCAGCAGGCGGGCAGGGGCAAGTGCTGGGACCCAGTACTTC.

This clonotype has more than one count but fewer than ten. The V and J genes are TRBV20-1 and TRBJ2-5; perhaps TRBD2 as D (8 bases). This CDR3 contains 16 residues. Germline values: CDR1 DFQATT, CDR2 SNEGSKA (reference sequence). Deletions cut 3 bases from V and 2 bases from J, with 19 bases between. The DNA of the CDR3 is TGCAGTGCTAGTCTAGTCGGGGGGGGACAGCAAGAGACCCAGTACTTC. Translated: CSASLVGGGQQETQYF.

The chain links TRBV5-6 to TRBJ2-3; the match to TRBD2 covers 13 bases. This CDR3 has 17 amino acids. Germline CDR1 is SGHDT and CDR2 is YYEEEE. V gave up 4 bases and J gave up 0 bases; unmatched junction bases: 5. Written as DNA, the CDR3 is TGTGCCAGCAGCGTCCGGACTAGCGGGGGTAGCACAGATACGCAGTATTTT. Protein product: CASSVRTSGGSTDTQYF.

This sequence joins TRBV20-1 and TRBJ2-7; TRBD2 might be the D (7 bases). The better agreement between TRBJ2-4 and the DNA end casts doubt on the J call. This CDR3 comprises 16 residues. Germline V gene lookup returns CDR1 DFQATT and CDR2 SNEGSKA (reference sequence). The CDR3 sequence is CSARKGGGRRENIQYF. DNA for the CDR3: TGCAGTGCCCGAAAAGGCGGGGGCCGCAGGGAAAACATTCAGTACTTC.

This chain joins TRBV7-2 and TRBJ1-2; D gene ambiguous. Looked up from germline, CDR1 is SGHTA and CDR2 is FQGNSA. V gave up 4 bases and J gave up 6 bases, with 18 bases separating them. This CDR3 has 15 residues. The CDR3 loop reads CASSYTEVPADGYTF. The DNA of the CDR3 is TGTGCCAGCAGCTATACGGAGGTCCCCGCGGATGGCTACACCTTC.

V is TRBV10-3 and J is TRBJ2-3, with 11 bases that match TRBD2. The V gene's germline CDR1 is ENHRY and CDR2 SYGVKD. This CDR3 contains 15 residues. The V and J ends lost 8 bases and 2 bases, in that order; junction bases with no gene match: 6. CDR3 in amino acids: CAIRASGGFTDTQYF. CDR3 nucleotide sequence: TGTGCCATCCGGGCTAGCGGGGGGTTCACAGATACGCAGTATTTT.

The sample holds a few counts of this clonotype. V and J are TRBV20-1 and TRBJ2-7; maybe TRBD1 (6 bases). V was shortened by 2 bases and J by 6 bases, with 11 bases between the two germline ends. There are 12 residues in the CDR3. The germline V gene encodes CDR1 DFQATT and CDR2 SNEGSKA (reference sequence). CDR3 region: CSARLNRAEQYF. CDR3 bases: TGCAGTGCTAGACTCAACAGGGCCGAGCAGTACTTC.

This chain uses TRBV7-9 with TRBJ2-7, with D perhaps TRBD2 (5 bases). Trimming shortened V by 5 bases and J by 7 bases, and 18 bases separated the two germline ends. The CDR3 has 14 residues. CDR1 SEHNR and CDR2 FQNEAQ come from the germline V gene (reference sequence). CDR3 DNA: TGTGCCAGCAGCCTGACCCCCGGGGAGCGTGAGCAGTACTTC. Translated: CASSLTPGEREQYF.

The rearrangement links TRBV6-6 to TRBJ1-5, with D possibly TRBD1 on 5 matching bases. The CDR3 runs 14 residues. Germline V gene data show CDR1 as MNHNY and CDR2 as SVGAGI (reference sequence). Trimming took off 7 bases at V and 5 bases at J, with 15 bases between the two ends. CDR3 DNA sequence: TGTGCCAGCAAACCCTCCGGAGGGGATCAGCCCCAGCATTTT. It codes for CASKPSGGDQPQHF.

The rearrangement links TRBV5-1 to TRBJ2-1; TRBD2 is a possible D gene (6 bases). The CDR3 is 15 residues long. With 0 bases removed from V and 5 bases from J, the gap between germline ends came to 12 bases. Germline CDR1 and CDR2: SGHRS and YFSETQ. Here the CDR3 reads CASSLGGTVDNEQFF. In nucleotides, the CDR3 is TGCGCCAGCAGCTTGGGCGGGACGGTAGACAATGAGCAGTTCTTC.

The J gene is TRBJ2-1, the V gene TRBV6-7; D may be TRBD1 (5 bases). TRBV6-7 is classed as an ORF, of uncertain function. Trimming cost V 0 bases and J 7 bases, with 16 bases left between them. This CDR3 spans 16 amino acids. The CDR3 sequence: CASSYSILQGPNEQFF. The CDR3 DNA reads as TGTGCCAGCAGTTACTCGATTCTGCAGGGCCCGAATGAGCAGTTCTTC.

The chain couples TRBV2 to TRBJ2-5, with 8 bases aligning to TRBD1. The junction had 1 base not matched to a gene; V was cut back by 4 bases and J by 0 bases. Looked up from germline, CDR1 is SNHLY and CDR2 is FYNNEI. The CDR3 sequence is 14 residues long. CDR3 amino acids: CASSGQGYQETQYF. DNA for the CDR3: TGTGCCAGCAGTGGACAGGGGTACCAAGAGACCCAGTACTTC.

This clonotype came up many times. The V and J genes are TRBV11-2 and TRBJ2-1; unclear D gene. V lost 0 bases and J 9 bases, leaving 15 bases between the germline ends. This CDR3 is built from 15 residues. CDR1 and CDR2 from the germline V gene are SGHAT and FQNNGV. CDR3 protein: CASSLEGPDSSEQFF. The CDR3 nucleotides are TGTGCCAGCAGCTTAGAAGGGCCTGATAGTAGTGAGCAGTTCTTC. Using reference TRBV11-2 and TRBJ2-1 for the parts outside the CDR3, the full variable domain is EAGVAQSPRYKIIEKRQSVAFWCNPISGHATLYWYQQILGQGPKLLIQFQNNGVVDDSQLPKDRFSAERLKGVDSTLKIQPAKLEDSAVYLCASSLEGPDSSEQFFGPGTRLTVL.

Only a few counts were recorded for this clonotype. V gene TRBV6-6 combines with J gene TRBJ1-6, with D possibly matching TRBD1 (5 bases). CDR3 length: 15 amino acids. V lost 2 bases and J lost 6, with 11 bases in between. CDR1 is MNHNY, CDR2 SVGAGI, per germline (reference sequence). The CDR3 reads CASSYGAGGNSPLHF. The DNA for the CDR3 is TGTGCCAGCAGTTACGGGGCCGGGGGTAATTCACCCCTCCACTTT.

The chain recombines TRBV20-1 with TRBJ1-1, with 8 bases aligning to TRBD1. After removal of 6 bases from V and 1 base from J, the junction contained 7 bases not matched to a gene. The length of the CDR3 is 14 residues. CDR1 and CDR2 (germline): DFQATT, SNEGSKA (reference sequence). CDR3 protein: CSAGRTGWNTEAFF. In nucleotides, the CDR3 is TGCAGTGCCGGTAGGACAGGGTGGAACACTGAAGCTTTCTTT.

The chain uses TRBV10-3 and TRBJ2-1, with D maybe TRBD2 (6 bases). Trimming shortened V by 0 bases and J by 5 bases, and 14 bases separated the two germline ends. The CDR3 is 16 amino acids. Per the germline V gene, CDR1 is ENHRY and CDR2 is SYGVKD. CDR3 DNA sequence: TGTGCCATCAGTGAGTCGGTGGCGGGGAGAGACAATGAGCAGTTCTTC. Its translation: CAISESVAGRDNEQFF.

The chain combines TRBV6-6 with TRBJ2-7, with D tentatively TRBD1 (5 bases). The CDR3 spans 14 residues. Germline V gene lookup returns CDR1 MNHNY and CDR2 SVGAGI (reference sequence). The V end lost 8 bases, the J end lost 4 bases, and 18 bases lay between the germline ends. This chain's CDR3 is CASDRSGIQYEQYF. The CDR3 DNA follows: TGTGCCAGCGACCGGTCAGGGATCCAGTACGAGCAGTACTTC.

The gene calls are TRBV10-1 and TRBJ2-4; the D call may be TRBD1 or TRBD2 (5 bases each). The better agreement between TRBJ2-5 and the DNA end casts doubt on the J call. This CDR3 region has 15 residues. Germline V gene lookup returns CDR1 WNHNN and CDR2 SYGVQD (reference sequence). CDR3 sequence (DNA): TGCGCCAGCAGTACCGACGGGGCCGGGGAAGAGACCCAGTACTTC. It translates to CASSTDGAGEETQYF.

This clonotype was recorded a few times. V gene TRBV25-1 combines with J gene TRBJ1-1, with 7 positions matching TRBD1. CDR3 length equals 14 residues. Germline CDR1 MGHDK, CDR2 SYGVNS. Trimming cost V 6 bases and J 5 bases; bases outside gene matches: 9. The CDR3 sequence: CASRGQGDGTEAFF. The CDR3 bases are TGTGCCAGCAGGGGCCAGGGGGACGGGACTGAAGCTTTCTTT.